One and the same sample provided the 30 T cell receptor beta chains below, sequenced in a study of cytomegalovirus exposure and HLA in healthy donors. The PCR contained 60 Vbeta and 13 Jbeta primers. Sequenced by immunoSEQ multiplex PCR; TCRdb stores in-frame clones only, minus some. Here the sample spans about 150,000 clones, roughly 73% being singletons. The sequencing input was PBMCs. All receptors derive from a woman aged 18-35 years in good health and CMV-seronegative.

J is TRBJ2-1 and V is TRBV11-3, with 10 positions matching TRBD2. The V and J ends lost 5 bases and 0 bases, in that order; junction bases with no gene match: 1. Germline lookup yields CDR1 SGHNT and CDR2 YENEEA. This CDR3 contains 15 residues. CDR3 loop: CASSLAGDSYNEQFF. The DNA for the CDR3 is TGTGCCAGCAGCCTAGCGGGGGACTCCTACAATGAGCAGTTCTTC.

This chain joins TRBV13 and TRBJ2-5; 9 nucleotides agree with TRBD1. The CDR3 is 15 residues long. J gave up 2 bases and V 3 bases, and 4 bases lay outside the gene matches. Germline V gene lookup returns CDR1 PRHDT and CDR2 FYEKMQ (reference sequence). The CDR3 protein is CASSLGDRAQETQYF. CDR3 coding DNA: TGTGCCAGCAGCTTGGGGGACAGGGCTCAAGAGACCCAGTACTTC.

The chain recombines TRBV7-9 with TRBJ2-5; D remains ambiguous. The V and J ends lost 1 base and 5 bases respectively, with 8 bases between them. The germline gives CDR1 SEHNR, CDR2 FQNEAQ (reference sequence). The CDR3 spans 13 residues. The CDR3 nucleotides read TGTGCCAGCAGCTTAGTAGAGGAGGAGACCCAGTACTTC. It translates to CASSLVEEETQYF.

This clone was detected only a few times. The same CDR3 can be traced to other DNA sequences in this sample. Written as DNA, the CDR3 is TGTGCCACCAGCAGAACAGGGGCGACTGAAGCTTTCTTT. As protein: CATSRTGATEAFF. The chain joins TRBV15 to TRBJ1-1; 7 bases align to TRBD1. Germline V gene lookup returns CDR1 LNHNV and CDR2 YYDKDF (reference sequence). Germline trimming cut 2 bases from V and 5 bases from J; bases unmatched to any gene: 2. The CDR3 spans 13 residues.

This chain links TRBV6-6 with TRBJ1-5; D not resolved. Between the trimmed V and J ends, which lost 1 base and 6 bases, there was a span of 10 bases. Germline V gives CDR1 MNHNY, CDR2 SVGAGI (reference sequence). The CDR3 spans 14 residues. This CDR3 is CASSYLGRRQPQHF. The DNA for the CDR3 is TGTGCCAGCAGTTACTTAGGGAGACGTCAGCCCCAGCATTTT.

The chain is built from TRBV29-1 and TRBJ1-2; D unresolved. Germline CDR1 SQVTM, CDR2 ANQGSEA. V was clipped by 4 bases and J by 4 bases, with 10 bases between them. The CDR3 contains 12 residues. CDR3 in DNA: TGCAGCGTTGTCATGGGGAGCTATGGCTACACCTTC. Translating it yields CSVVMGSYGYTF.

The CDR3 spells CASSAGGVYGYTF. The CDR3 bases are TGTGCCAGCAGTGCAGGGGGCGTCTATGGCTACACCTTC. V and J are TRBV25-1 and TRBJ1-2; 8 bases match TRBD1. Germline values: CDR1 MGHDK, CDR2 SYGVNS. The CDR3 is made up of 13 amino acids. V was clipped by 4 bases and J by 4 bases; unmatched bases: 2.

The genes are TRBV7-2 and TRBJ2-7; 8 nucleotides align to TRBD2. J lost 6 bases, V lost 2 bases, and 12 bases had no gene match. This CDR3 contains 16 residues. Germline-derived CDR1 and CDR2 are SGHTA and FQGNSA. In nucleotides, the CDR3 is TGTGCCAGCAGCTTACTACCGGGACTAGGTATCGGCGAGCAGTACGTC. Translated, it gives CASSLLPGLGIGEQYV.

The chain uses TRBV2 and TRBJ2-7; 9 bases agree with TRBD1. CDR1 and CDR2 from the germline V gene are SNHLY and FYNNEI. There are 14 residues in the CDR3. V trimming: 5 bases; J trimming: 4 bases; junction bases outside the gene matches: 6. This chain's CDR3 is CASSSGTGFYEQYV. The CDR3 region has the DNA TGTGCCAGCAGTTCAGGGACAGGGTTTTACGAGCAGTACGTC.

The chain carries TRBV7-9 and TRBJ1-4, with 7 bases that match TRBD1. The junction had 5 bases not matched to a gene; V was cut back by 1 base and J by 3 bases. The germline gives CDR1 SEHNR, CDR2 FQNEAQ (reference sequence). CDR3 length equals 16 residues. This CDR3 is CASSLGTTGANEKLFF. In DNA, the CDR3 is TGTGCCAGCAGCTTAGGGACAACAGGGGCTAATGAAAAACTGTTTTTT.

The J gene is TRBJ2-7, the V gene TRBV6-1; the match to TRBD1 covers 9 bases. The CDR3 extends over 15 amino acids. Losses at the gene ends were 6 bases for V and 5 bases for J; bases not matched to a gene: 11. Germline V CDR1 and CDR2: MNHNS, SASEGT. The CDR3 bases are TGTGCCAGCAGCCCCCCCCGACAGGGGGTCAACGAGCAGTACTTC. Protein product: CASSPPRQGVNEQYF.

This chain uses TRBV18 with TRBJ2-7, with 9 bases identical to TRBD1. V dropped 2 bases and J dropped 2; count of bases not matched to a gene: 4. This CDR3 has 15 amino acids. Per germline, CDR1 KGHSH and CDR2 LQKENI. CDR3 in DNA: TGTGCCAGCTCACCAGGGACAGGGTATCCCTACGAGCAGTACTTC. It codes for CASSPGTGYPYEQYF.

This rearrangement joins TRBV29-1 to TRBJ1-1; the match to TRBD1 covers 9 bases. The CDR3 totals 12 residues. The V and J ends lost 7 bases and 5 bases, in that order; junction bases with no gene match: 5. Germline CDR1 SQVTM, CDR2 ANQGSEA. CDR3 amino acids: CSAGQGKTEAFF. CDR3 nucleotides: TGCAGCGCCGGACAGGGGAAAACTGAAGCTTTCTTT.

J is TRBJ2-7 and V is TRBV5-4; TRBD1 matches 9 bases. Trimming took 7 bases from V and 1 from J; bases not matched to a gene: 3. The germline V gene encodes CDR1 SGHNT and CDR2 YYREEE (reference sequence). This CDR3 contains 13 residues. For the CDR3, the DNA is TGTGCCAGCGCGGGACAGGGTTCCTACGAGCAGTACTTC. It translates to CASAGQGSYEQYF.

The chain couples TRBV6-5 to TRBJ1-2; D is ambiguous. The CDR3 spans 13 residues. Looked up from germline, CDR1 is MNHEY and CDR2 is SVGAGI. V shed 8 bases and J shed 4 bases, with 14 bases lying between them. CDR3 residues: CASDRVLIYGYTF. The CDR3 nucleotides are TGTGCCAGCGACCGGGTTCTCATCTATGGCTACACCTTC.

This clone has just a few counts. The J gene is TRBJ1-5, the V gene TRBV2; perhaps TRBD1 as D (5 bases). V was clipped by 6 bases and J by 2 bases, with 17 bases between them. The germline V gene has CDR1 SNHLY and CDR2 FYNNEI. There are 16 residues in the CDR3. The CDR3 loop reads CASSPPGGFGNQPQHF. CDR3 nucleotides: TGTGCCAGCAGCCCCCCCGGGGGGTTCGGCAATCAGCCCCAGCATTTT.

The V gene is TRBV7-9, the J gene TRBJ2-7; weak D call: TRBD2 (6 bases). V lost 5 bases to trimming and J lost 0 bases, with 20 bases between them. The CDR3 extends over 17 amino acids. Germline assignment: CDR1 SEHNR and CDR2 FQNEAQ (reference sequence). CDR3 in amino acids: CASSPDRWRDGSYEQYF. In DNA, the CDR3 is TGTGCCAGCAGCCCCGACCGTTGGAGGGACGGCTCCTACGAGCAGTACTTC.

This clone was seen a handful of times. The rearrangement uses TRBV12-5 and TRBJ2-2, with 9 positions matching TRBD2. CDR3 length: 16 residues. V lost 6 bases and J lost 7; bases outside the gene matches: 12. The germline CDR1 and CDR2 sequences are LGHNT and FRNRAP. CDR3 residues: CASGLGSGSLIGELFF. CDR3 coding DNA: TGTGCTAGTGGCCTGGGTAGCGGGAGTCTCATCGGGGAGCTGTTTTTT. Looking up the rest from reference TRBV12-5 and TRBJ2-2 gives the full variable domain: DARVTQTPRHKVTEMGQEVTMRCQPILGHNTVFWYRQTMMQGLELLAYFRNRAPLDDSGMPKDRFSAEMPDATLATLKIQPSEPRDSAVYFCASGLGSGSLIGELFFGEGSRLTVL.

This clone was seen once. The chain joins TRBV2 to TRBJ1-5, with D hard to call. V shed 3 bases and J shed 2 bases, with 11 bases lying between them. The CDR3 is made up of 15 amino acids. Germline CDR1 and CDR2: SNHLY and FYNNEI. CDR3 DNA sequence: TGTGCCAGCAGTGAGCGCGGATTTGGCAATCAGCCCCAGCATTTT. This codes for CASSERGFGNQPQHF.

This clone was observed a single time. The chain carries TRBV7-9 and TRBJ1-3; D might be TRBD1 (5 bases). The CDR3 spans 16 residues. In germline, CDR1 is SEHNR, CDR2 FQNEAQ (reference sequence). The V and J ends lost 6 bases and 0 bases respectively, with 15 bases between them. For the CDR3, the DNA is TGTGCCAGCAGTCTCCTAGGGGCAAGCTCTGGAAACACCATATATTTT. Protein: CASSLLGASSGNTIYF.

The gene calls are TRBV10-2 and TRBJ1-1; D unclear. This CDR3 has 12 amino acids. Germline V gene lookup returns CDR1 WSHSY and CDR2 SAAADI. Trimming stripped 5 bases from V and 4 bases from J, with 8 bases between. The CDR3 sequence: CASSLSSTEAFF. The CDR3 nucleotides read TGCGCCAGCAGTTTGAGTAGCACTGAAGCTTTCTTT.

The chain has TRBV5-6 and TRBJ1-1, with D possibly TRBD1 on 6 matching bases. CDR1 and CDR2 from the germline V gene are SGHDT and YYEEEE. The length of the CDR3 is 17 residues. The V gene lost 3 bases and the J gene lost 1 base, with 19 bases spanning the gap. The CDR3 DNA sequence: TGTGCCAGCAGCTGGGAAAAAAGCAGGGGCAAGAACACTGAAGCTTTCTTT. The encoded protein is CASSWEKSRGKNTEAFF.

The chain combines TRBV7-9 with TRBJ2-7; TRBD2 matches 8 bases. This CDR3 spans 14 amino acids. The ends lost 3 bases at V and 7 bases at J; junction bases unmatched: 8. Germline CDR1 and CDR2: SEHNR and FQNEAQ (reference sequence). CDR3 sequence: CASSFGGGPEEQYF. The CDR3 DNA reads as TGTGCCAGCAGCTTCGGCGGGGGGCCCGAGGAGCAGTACTTC.

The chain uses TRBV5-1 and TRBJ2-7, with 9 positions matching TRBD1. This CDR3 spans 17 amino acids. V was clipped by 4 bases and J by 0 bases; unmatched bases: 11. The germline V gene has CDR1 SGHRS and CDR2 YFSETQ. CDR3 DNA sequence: TGCGCCAGCAGCCCCGGAAGTTCGGGACAGGGCTCCTACGAGCAGTACTTC. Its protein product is CASSPGSSGQGSYEQYF.

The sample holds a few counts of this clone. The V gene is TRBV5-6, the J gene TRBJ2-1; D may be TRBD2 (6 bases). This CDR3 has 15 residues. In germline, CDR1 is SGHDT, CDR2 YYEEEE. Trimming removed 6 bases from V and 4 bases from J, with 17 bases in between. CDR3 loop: CASKAGGTFYNEQFF. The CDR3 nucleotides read TGTGCCAGCAAGGCTGGCGGGACCTTTTACAATGAGCAGTTCTTC.

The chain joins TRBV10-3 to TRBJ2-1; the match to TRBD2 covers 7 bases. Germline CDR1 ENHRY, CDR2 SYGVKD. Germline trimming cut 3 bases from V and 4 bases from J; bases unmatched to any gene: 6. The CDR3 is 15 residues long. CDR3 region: CAISEGRGTYNEQFF. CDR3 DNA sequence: TGTGCCATCAGTGAAGGGCGGGGGACGTACAATGAGCAGTTCTTC.

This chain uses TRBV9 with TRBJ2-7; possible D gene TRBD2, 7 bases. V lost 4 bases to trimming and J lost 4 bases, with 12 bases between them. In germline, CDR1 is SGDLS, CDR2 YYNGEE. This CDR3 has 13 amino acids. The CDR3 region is CASSRGGGYEQYF. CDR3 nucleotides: TGTGCCAGCAGCCGGGGAGGGGGGTACGAGCAGTACTTC.

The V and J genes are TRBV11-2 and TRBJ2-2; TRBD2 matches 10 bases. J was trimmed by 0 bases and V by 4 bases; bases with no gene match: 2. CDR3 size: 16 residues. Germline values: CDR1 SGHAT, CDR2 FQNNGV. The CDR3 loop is CASSWTSGPNTGELFF. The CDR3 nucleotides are TGTGCCAGCAGCTGGACTAGCGGACCGAACACCGGGGAGCTGTTTTTT.

The CDR3: CASSTYAASGYTF. Here the CDR3 DNA reads TGTGCCAGCAGTACTTACGCAGCTAGCGGCTACACCTTC. J is TRBJ1-2 and V is TRBV28; the D is unclear. Germline CDR1 is MDHEN and CDR2 is SYDVKM. This CDR3 is built from 13 residues. V shed 5 bases and J shed 8 bases, with 15 bases lying between them.

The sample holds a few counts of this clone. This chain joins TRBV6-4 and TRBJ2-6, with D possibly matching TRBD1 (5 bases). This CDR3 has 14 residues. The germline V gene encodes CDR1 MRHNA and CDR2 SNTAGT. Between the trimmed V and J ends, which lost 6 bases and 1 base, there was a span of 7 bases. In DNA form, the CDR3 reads TGTGCCAGCAGCAGGGATTCTGGGGCCAACGTCCTGACTTTC. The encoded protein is CASSRDSGANVLTF.